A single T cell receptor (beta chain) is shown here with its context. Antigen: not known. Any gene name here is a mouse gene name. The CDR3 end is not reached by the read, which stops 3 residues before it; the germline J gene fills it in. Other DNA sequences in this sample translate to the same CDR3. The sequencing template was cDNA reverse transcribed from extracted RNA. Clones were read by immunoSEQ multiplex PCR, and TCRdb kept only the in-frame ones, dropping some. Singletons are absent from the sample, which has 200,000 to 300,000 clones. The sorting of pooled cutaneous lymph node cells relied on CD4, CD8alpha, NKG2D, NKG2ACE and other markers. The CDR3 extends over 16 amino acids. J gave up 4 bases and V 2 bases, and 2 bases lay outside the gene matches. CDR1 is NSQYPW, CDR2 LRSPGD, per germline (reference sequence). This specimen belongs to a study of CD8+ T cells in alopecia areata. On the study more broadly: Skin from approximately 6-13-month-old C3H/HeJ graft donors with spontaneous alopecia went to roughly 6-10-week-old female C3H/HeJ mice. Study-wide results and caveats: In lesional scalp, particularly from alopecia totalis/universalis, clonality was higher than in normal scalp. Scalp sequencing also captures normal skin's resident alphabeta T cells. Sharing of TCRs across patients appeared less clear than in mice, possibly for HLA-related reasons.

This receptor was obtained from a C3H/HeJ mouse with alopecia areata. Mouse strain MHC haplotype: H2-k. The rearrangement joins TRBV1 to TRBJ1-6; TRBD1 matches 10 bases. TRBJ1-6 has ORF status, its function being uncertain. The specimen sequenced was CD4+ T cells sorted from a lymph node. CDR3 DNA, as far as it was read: TGCACCTGCAGTGCACCGGGACAGGGGTATAATTCGCCC. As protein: CTCSAPGQGYNSP. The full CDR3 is CTCSAPGQGYNSPLYF.